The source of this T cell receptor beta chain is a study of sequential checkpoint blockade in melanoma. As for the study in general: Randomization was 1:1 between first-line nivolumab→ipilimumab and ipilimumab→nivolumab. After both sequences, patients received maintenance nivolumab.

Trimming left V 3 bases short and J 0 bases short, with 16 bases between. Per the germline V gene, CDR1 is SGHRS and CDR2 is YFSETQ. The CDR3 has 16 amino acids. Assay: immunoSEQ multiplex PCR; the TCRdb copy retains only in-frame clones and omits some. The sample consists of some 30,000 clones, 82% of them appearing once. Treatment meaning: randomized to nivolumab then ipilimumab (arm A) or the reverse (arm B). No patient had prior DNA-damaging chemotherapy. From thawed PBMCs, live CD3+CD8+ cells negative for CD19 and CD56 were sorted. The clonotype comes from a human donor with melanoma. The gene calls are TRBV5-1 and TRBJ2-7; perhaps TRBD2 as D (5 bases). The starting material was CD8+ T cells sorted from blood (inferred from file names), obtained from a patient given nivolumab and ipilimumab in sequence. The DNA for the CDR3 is TGCGCCAGCAGCTCCTACTCTCCGGGATTCTCCTACGAGCAGTACTTC. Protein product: CASSSYSPGFSYEQYF. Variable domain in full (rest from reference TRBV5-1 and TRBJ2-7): KAGVTQTPRYLIKTRGQQVTLSCSPISGHRSVSWYQQTPGQGLQFLFEYFSETQRNKGNFPGRFSGRQFSNSRSEMNVSTLELGDSALYLCASSSYSPGFSYEQYFGPGTRLTVT.